The 5 T cell receptor beta chains in this list originate from one sample, sequenced in a study of shared T cell receptors in the human thymus. Clones were sequenced by immunoSEQ multiplex PCR, and TCRdb holds only the in-frame ones, with some missing. This table holds hundreds of thousands of clones, approximately 87% found once. The same sample was also used in a study of human thymus T cells.

The sequenced material came from thymocytes. These receptors were collected from a boy in the first two years of life with a congenital heart defect.

The J gene is TRBJ2-7, the V gene TRBV4-3; 9 bases are a match to TRBD2. This CDR3 is built from 17 residues. The V and J ends lost 2 bases and 7 bases, in that order; junction bases with no gene match: 15. Germline V gene data show CDR1 as LGHNA and CDR2 as YSLEER. The chain's CDR3 is CASSQYGPSGAGIEQYF. The DNA of the CDR3 is TGCGCCAGCAGCCAATATGGGCCTAGCGGGGCGGGGATTGAGCAGTACTTC.

The chain combines TRBV4-3 with TRBJ2-7; 9 bases map to TRBD2. The CDR3 has 15 amino acids. CDR1 LGHNA and CDR2 YSLEER come from the germline V gene. V lost 1 base to trimming and J lost 6 bases; unmatched junction nucleotides: 7. DNA of the CDR3: TGCGCCAGCAGCCAAGGTCGAGCGGGAGGAGGCGAGCAGTACTTC. It codes for CASSQGRAGGGEQYF.

This sequence joins TRBV15 and TRBJ2-5, with no clear D. There are 15 residues in the CDR3. Trimming shortened V by 2 bases and J by 2 bases, and 12 bases separated the two germline ends. In germline, CDR1 is LNHNV, CDR2 YYDKDF (reference sequence). The CDR3 spells CATSRNRSKQETQYF. In DNA form, the CDR3 reads TGTGCCACCAGCAGAAACCGGTCTAAGCAAGAGACCCAGTACTTC. The full variable domain, with the rest looked up from reference TRBV15 and TRBJ2-5, is DAMVIQNPRYQVTQFGKPVTLSCSQTLNHNVMYWYQQKSSQAPKLLFHYYDKDFNNEADTPDNFQSRRPNTSFCFLDIRSPGLGDTAMYLCATSRNRSKQETQYFGPGTRLLVL.

This clone was recorded a few times. The chain has TRBV7-2 and TRBJ1-3; 7 bases line up with TRBD1. Germline V CDR1 and CDR2: SGHTA, FQGNSA. CDR3 length: 15 amino acids. V was clipped by 8 bases and J by 2 bases; unmatched bases: 9. The CDR3 is CASARQGPAGNTIYF. Written as DNA, the CDR3 is TGTGCCAGCGCCAGACAGGGCCCGGCTGGAAACACCATATATTTT.

This chain connects TRBV9 to TRBJ2-3, with 7 bases matching TRBD1. Losses at the gene ends were 0 bases for V and 6 bases for J; bases not matched to a gene: 16. This CDR3 has 18 amino acids. Germline V gives CDR1 SGDLS, CDR2 YYNGEE. The CDR3 is CASSVGGQAIEDRDTQYF. CDR3 coding DNA: TGTGCCAGCAGCGTAGGAGGACAGGCCATCGAGGATAGGGATACGCAGTATTTT.